Listed here are 2 T cell receptor beta chains from one sample, sequenced in a study of blood T cell repertoires in COVID-19. The repertoire was sequenced with immunoSEQ multiplex PCR; TCRdb's copy has only in-frame clones and lacks some. This repertoire shows 150,000 to 160,000 clones, 60% to 85% found once; its top ten account for roughly 1.5%. The sample taken for sequencing was peripheral blood. The receptors were sampled from a man aged 80 or over with acute or convalescent COVID-19.

J is TRBJ2-3 and V is TRBV5-1; weak D call: TRBD2 (6 bases). V gave up 0 bases and J gave up 3 bases, with 20 bases separating them. The CDR3 runs 18 residues. The germline V gene encodes CDR1 SGHRS and CDR2 YFSETQ. The CDR3 reads CASSLEPSGGVGTDTQYF. Written as DNA, the CDR3 is TGCGCCAGCAGCTTGGAGCCCTCCGGCGGGGTGGGGACAGATACGCAGTATTTT.

The chain joins TRBV20-1 to TRBJ2-3; the match to TRBD1 covers 11 bases. V lost 3 bases and J lost 5; bases outside the gene matches: 4. This CDR3 has 14 amino acids. Germline lookup yields CDR1 DFQATT and CDR2 SNEGSKA (reference sequence). Written as DNA, the CDR3 is TGCAGTGCTAGTATAGGGACAGGGGGAGATACGCAGTATTTT. Amino acids: CSASIGTGGDTQYF.